One T cell receptor (beta chain) is described in this entry. Antigen specificity is unknown. The data were taken from a study of CD8 T cells in Susac syndrome. The V gene lost 3 bases and the J gene lost 5 bases, with 8 bases spanning the gap. The CDR3 is 13 residues long. An input of roughly 0.5 to 1 ug of RNA was subjected to reverse transcription using random hexamers. Amplification of TCR beta CDR3 spanned 54 Vbeta and 13 Jbeta via immunoSEQ multiplex PCR. Using its own MiXCR run on the immunoSEQ multiplex PCR reads, TCRdb lists one record per CDR3 protein. The sample shows some 200,000 distinct CDR3 sequences, roughly nine tenths of them seen only once. Study-level points and caveats: TCR sequencing and HLA analysis covered a relatively small number of individuals.

The V call is TRBV12-3 or TRBV12-4, the J call TRBJ2-1; a possible D gene is TRBD2 (5 bases). This TCR was recovered from a human donor with Susac syndrome. The sample consisted of CD4+ T cells from PBMCs. CDR3 sequence: CASSFRGNNEQFF. The CDR3 nucleotides are TGTGCCAGCAGTTTCCGGGGAAACAATGAGCAGTTCTTC.